The sequence of this TCR beta chain was determined in a study of shared clonotypes between healthy human individuals. This clone has just a few counts. Antigen: not known. The sorted-subset replicate PCRs were given about 200 ng DNA, which is around 29,000 T cell genomes. Profiled with immunoSEQ multiplex PCR; TCRdb holds only in-frame clones, not every one. The sample lists 2 million to 2.5 million clones, just over 90% occurring once. Study-level results: The study found about 5% of naive CD4 clonotypes shared across a few donors.

Germline CDR1 and CDR2: SGHTA and FQGTGA. V lost 5 bases and J lost 6, with 13 bases in between. The CDR3 has 13 residues. Sequencing was performed on naive CD4+ T cells from PBMCs. The subset was: CD45RA+ positively selected. The receptor's source is a man between 18 and 29 years old in good health. Some clones in this sample may be carry-over from other donors' samples. The genes are TRBV7-3 and TRBJ1-2; D perhaps matches TRBD1 (5 bases). The CDR3 region is CASSVNRLNGYTF. DNA of the CDR3: TGTGCCAGCAGCGTTAACAGGCTAAATGGCTACACCTTC.